Shown below are 20 T cell receptor beta chains from a single sample sequenced in a study of cytomegalovirus exposure and HLA in healthy donors. In the PCR, 60 Vbeta and 13 Jbeta primers were used. Sequencing used immunoSEQ multiplex PCR; TCRdb keeps in-frame clones, though not all of them. The sample contains roughly 160,000 clones, over 60% of which appear only once. Sample: PBMCs. These receptors were obtained from a woman aged 30 to 39 in good health and CMV-seronegative.

Of note for this clone: Other nucleotide sequences in the sample specify the same CDR3. The rearrangement joins TRBV9 to TRBJ2-2, with D hard to call. Between the trimmed V and J ends, which lost 0 bases and 5 bases, there was a span of 8 bases. The CDR3 runs to 14 residues. Germline CDR1 is SGDLS and CDR2 is YYNGEE. The CDR3 reads CASSVGGYTGELFF. Here the CDR3 DNA reads TGTGCCAGCAGCGTAGGCGGCTATACCGGGGAGCTGTTTTTT.

This clone was counted a few times. The chain is built from TRBV4-2 and TRBJ1-4, with D uncertain. V was cut by 4 bases and J by 4 bases, with 13 bases left in between. The CDR3 spans 15 residues. CDR1 and CDR2 (germline): LGHNA, YNFKEQ. CDR3 residues: CASSPRGSDNEKLFF. CDR3 bases: TGTGCCAGCAGCCCCCGAGGCAGCGATAATGAAAAACTGTTTTTT.

The CDR3, as DNA: TGTGCCTGGGGAGAGCAGTCCAATCAGCCCCAGCATTTT. It translates to CAWGEQSNQPQHF. V gene TRBV30 combines with J gene TRBJ1-5; D uncertain. The CDR3 totals 13 residues. Germline V lookup: CDR1 GTSNPN, CDR2 SVGIG (reference sequence). V shed 5 bases and J shed 3 bases, with 11 bases lying between them. The full variable domain, in which reference TRBV30 and TRBJ1-5 provide the parts outside the CDR3, is SQTIHQWPATLVQPVGSPLSLECTVEGTSNPNLYWYRQAAGRGLQLLFYSVGIGQISSEVPQNLSASRPQDRQFILSSKKLLLSDSGFYLCAWGEQSNQPQHFGDGTRLSIL.

DNA of the CDR3: TGTGCCAGCCATGGACAGGGTTGGACCGGGGAGCTGTTTTTT. The encoded protein is CASHGQGWTGELFF. The V call is TRBV18, the J call TRBJ2-2, with 8 bases that match TRBD1. CDR1 KGHSH and CDR2 LQKENI come from the germline V gene. V lost 8 bases and J lost 5; bases outside the gene matches: 7. This CDR3 comprises 14 residues. Full variable domain (remainder filled in from reference TRBV18 and TRBJ2-2): NAGVMQNPRHLVRRRGQEARLRCSPMKGHSHVYWYRQLPEEGLKFMVYLQKENIIDESGMPKERFSAEFPKEGPSILRIQQVVRGDSAAYFCASHGQGWTGELFFGEGSRLTVL.

CDR3 DNA: TGTGCCAGCAGCTTAGTGGAGCGTAATTATGGCTACACCTTC. Translated, it gives CASSLVERNYGYTF. The chain links TRBV7-9 to TRBJ1-2; D is uncertain. Germline V gene lookup returns CDR1 SEHNR and CDR2 FQNEAQ (reference sequence). The length of the CDR3 is 14 residues. V was cut by 1 base and J by 5 bases, with 11 bases left in between. The full variable domain, its missing parts supplied by reference TRBV7-9 and TRBJ1-2, is DTGVSQNPRHKITKRGQNVTFRCDPISEHNRLYWYRQTLGQGPEFLTYFQNEAQLEKSRLLSDRFSAERPKGSFSTLEIQRTEQGDSAMYLCASSLVERNYGYTFGSGTRLTVV.

The chain couples TRBV6-6 to TRBJ2-7, with a weak D call TRBD2 (6 bases). Germline values: CDR1 MNHNY, CDR2 SVGAGI (reference sequence). V lost 3 bases, J lost 6 bases, and 21 bases lay in between. This CDR3 spans 16 amino acids. As DNA, the CDR3 is TGTGCCAGCAGTTATGCCGTCGCGGGACCTAGTGGCGAGCAGTACTTC. The encoded protein is CASSYAVAGPSGEQYF.

This CDR3 is CASSFPAGAGDTQYF. CDR3 nucleotide sequence: TGTGCCAGCAGCTTCCCGGCGGGGGCAGGAGATACGCAGTATTTT. The chain couples TRBV7-6 to TRBJ2-3, with D possibly matching TRBD2 (7 bases). Trimming took off 3 bases at V and 5 bases at J, with 15 bases between the two ends. The CDR3 loop spans 15 amino acids. Germline loops: CDR1 SGHVS, CDR2 FNYEAQ.

The V gene is TRBV6-5, the J gene TRBJ2-2; D is perhaps TRBD2 (6 bases). Germline CDR1 MNHEY, CDR2 SVGAGI. The CDR3 runs 13 residues. Trimming took 11 bases from V and 1 from J, leaving 11 bases between them. Here the CDR3 DNA reads TGTGCCGCCGGGGACTGGAACACCGGGGAGCTGTTTTTT. Protein: CAAGDWNTGELFF.

The rearrangement joins TRBV19 to TRBJ2-4; TRBD2 is a possible D gene (5 bases). The V and J ends lost 5 bases and 0 bases respectively, with 14 bases between them. The germline V gene has CDR1 LNHDA and CDR2 SQIVND (reference sequence). The CDR3 sequence is 16 residues long. The chain's CDR3 is CASSELDGLAKNIQYF. In DNA, the CDR3 is TGTGCCAGTAGTGAGTTAGACGGACTAGCCAAAAACATTCAGTACTTC.

The rearrangement uses TRBV11-2 and TRBJ2-1; TRBD2 matches 7 bases. CDR3 length equals 13 residues. V lost 4 bases and J lost 8; bases outside the gene matches: 5. Germline assignment: CDR1 SGHAT and CDR2 FQNNGV. CDR3: CASSWTSSYEQFF. The CDR3, as DNA: TGTGCCAGCAGCTGGACTAGTTCCTATGAGCAGTTCTTC. The whole variable domain, remainder taken from reference TRBV11-2 and TRBJ2-1, is EAGVAQSPRYKIIEKRQSVAFWCNPISGHATLYWYQQILGQGPKLLIQFQNNGVVDDSQLPKDRFSAERLKGVDSTLKIQPAKLEDSAVYLCASSWTSSYEQFFGPGTRLTVL.

This clone was observed once. The chain uses TRBV16 and TRBJ2-1; 8 positions agree with TRBD1. J gave up 8 bases and V 3 bases, and 12 bases lay outside the gene matches. CDR1 and CDR2 from the germline V gene are KGHSY and FQNENV. This CDR3 comprises 16 residues. The CDR3 sequence is CASSHPGGPFSDEQFF. The DNA for the CDR3 is TGTGCCAGCAGCCACCCAGGGGGCCCTTTCTCCGATGAGCAGTTCTTC.

J is TRBJ1-4 and V is TRBV19, with D hard to call. CDR3 length: 15 amino acids. The germline V gene has CDR1 LNHDA and CDR2 SQIVND (reference sequence). With 5 bases removed from V and 4 bases from J, the gap between germline ends came to 14 bases. As DNA, the CDR3 is TGTGCCAGTAGTTTTCAGGTCGGGAATAATGAAAAACTGTTTTTT. Its protein is CASSFQVGNNEKLFF.

This chain joins TRBV5-1 and TRBJ2-5, with D tentatively TRBD2 (6 bases). Germline V CDR1 and CDR2: SGHRS, YFSETQ. This CDR3 is built from 17 residues. Trimming removed 2 bases from V and 1 base from J, with 18 bases in between. The CDR3 spells CASSFLLRDGGQETQYF. The CDR3 bases are TGCGCCAGCAGCTTCCTCCTTCGTGACGGGGGCCAAGAGACCCAGTACTTC.

This clone showed up just once. The chain couples TRBV4-3 to TRBJ2-1; 8 positions match TRBD2. This CDR3 is built from 16 residues. Germline V gene sequence: CDR1 LGHNA, CDR2 YSLEER. The V and J ends lost 1 base and 5 bases, in that order; junction bases with no gene match: 7. The CDR3 here is CASSQGPGGDNNEQFF. DNA of the CDR3: TGCGCCAGCAGCCAAGGTCCGGGGGGGGACAACAATGAGCAGTTCTTC.

The chain couples TRBV9 to TRBJ1-3, with D uncertain. Trimming pared 0 bases from V and 1 base from J, leaving 8 bases between. In germline, CDR1 is SGDLS, CDR2 YYNGEE. The CDR3 runs 15 residues. The CDR3 DNA reads TGTGCCAGCAGCGTAGACGGAGGGTCTGGAAACACCATATATTTT. It codes for CASSVDGGSGNTIYF.

The J gene is TRBJ2-1, the V gene TRBV7-8, with 8 bases fitting TRBD2. Germline values: CDR1 SGHVS, CDR2 FQNEAQ. The CDR3 is 13 amino acids. Here the CDR3 reads CSSGKRSYNEQFF. In nucleotides, the CDR3 is TGTAGTAGCGGGAAGCGCTCCTACAATGAGCAGTTCTTC.

The V and J genes are TRBV10-3 and TRBJ1-2; perhaps TRBD1 as D (6 bases). CDR3 size: 15 residues. Trimming removed 7 bases at V and 0 bases at J, with 15 bases between. CDR1 and CDR2 (germline): ENHRY, SYGVKD. CDR3: CAIIPGSGANYGYTF. As DNA, the CDR3 is TGTGCCATCATCCCAGGATCAGGGGCTAACTATGGCTACACCTTC.

The chain combines TRBV28 with TRBJ1-4; 9 bases line up with TRBD1. Germline V lookup: CDR1 MDHEN, CDR2 SYDVKM. The CDR3 is made up of 17 amino acids. Germline trimming cut 6 bases from V and 6 bases from J; bases unmatched to any gene: 14. The CDR3 reads CASRRGRTGDSHEKLFF. Written as DNA, the CDR3 is TGTGCCAGCAGACGAGGGCGGACAGGGGATTCTCATGAAAAACTGTTTTTT.

V usage is TRBV18 and J usage is TRBJ1-1, with 7 bases fitting TRBD1. Germline-derived CDR1 and CDR2 are KGHSH and LQKENI. This CDR3 region has 13 residues. Trimming removed 5 bases from V and 7 bases from J; junction bases left unmatched: 7. The CDR3 sequence: CASSAGTDFEAFF. CDR3 DNA sequence: TGTGCCAGCTCAGCTGGGACAGACTTTGAAGCTTTCTTT.

V usage is TRBV7-9 and J usage is TRBJ1-1, with D maybe TRBD1 (5 bases). The V gene lost 5 bases and the J gene lost 5 bases, with 18 bases spanning the gap. Germline V CDR1 and CDR2: SEHNR, FQNEAQ (reference sequence). The length of the CDR3 is 15 residues. CDR3 nucleotide sequence: TGTGCCAGCAGCGGGGGGGGGAGGGGTGAGACTGAAGCTTTCTTT. Residues: CASSGGGRGETEAFF.